This is a list of T cell receptor beta chains from one sample in a study of early T cells in non-severe SARS-CoV-2 infection. TCRdb called the 5' RACE reads again in MiXCR, with one record for every CDR3 protein. The sample lists 66,000 or so distinct CDR3 sequences; about 13% were seen once. Input material: whole blood. These receptors came from an adult who was a healthcare worker with PCR-confirmed SARS-CoV-2 infection or an uninfected control (not recorded which). Each CDR3 is given with its conserved first and last residue. D genes are given only for firm matches. For some rows the clone size is stated as once, few or many, or as a class when expanded; others skip it.

j_call clone_size d_call v_call cdr3_aa cdr3_nt
TRBJ1-6 few TRBD1 TRBV10-3 CAIRQGGGNYSPLHF TGTGCCATCAGGCAGGGAGGGGGCAATTATTCACCCCTCCACTTT
TRBJ1-4 few NA TRBV4-3 CASSQYGTFQAGANEKLFF TGCGCCAGCAGCCAGTACGGGACTTTTCAGGCGGGTGCTAATGAAAAACTGTTTTTT
TRBJ2-7 NA TRBD1 TRBV12-3/TRBV12-4 CASSRQGPSYEQYF TGTGCCAGCAGTCGACAGGGTCCGTCCTACGAGCAGTACTTC
TRBJ2-3 few TRBD2 TRBV9 CASSVSGRGADTQYF TGTGCCAGCAGCGTAAGCGGGAGGGGTGCAGATACGCAGTATTTT
TRBJ2-2 NA NA TRBV6-5 CATRGPNTGELFF TGTGCCACCCGCGGGCCCAACACCGGGGAGCTGTTTTTT
TRBJ2-7 NA NA TRBV20-1 CSASTNPYEQYF TGCAGTGCTAGTACTAATCCGTACGAGCAGTACTTC
TRBJ2-7 few TRBD1 TRBV10-1 CASTLQGNEQYF TGCGCCAGCACCCTACAGGGGAACGAGCAGTACTTC
TRBJ2-3 NA TRBD2 TRBV6-6 CASSRQTSRSSDTQYF TGTGCCAGCAGTCGCCAGACTAGCCGTAGCTCAGATACGCAGTATTTT
TRBJ1-4 NA NA TRBV28 CASSLLSGMRLFF TGTGCCAGCAGTTTATTATCAGGGATGCGTCTGTTTTTT
TRBJ2-7 NA NA TRBV29-1 CSARGNGYEQYF TGCAGCGCCCGGGGCAACGGATACGAGCAGTACTTC
TRBJ2-2 few NA TRBV7-2 CASSFGQGRDTGELFF TGTGCCAGCAGCTTCGGGCAGGGTCGGGACACCGGGGAGCTGTTTTTT
TRBJ2-7 NA NA TRBV6-2/TRBV6-3 CASRLDGAAEQYF TGTGCCAGCAGATTGGACGGTGCAGCGGAGCAGTACTTC
TRBJ2-1 NA TRBD1 TRBV20-1 CSAPLPGQGDNEQFF TGCAGTGCGCCGCTCCCGGGACAGGGGGACAATGAGCAGTTCTTC
TRBJ2-1 NA NA TRBV28 CASSVLRSYNEQFF TGTGCCAGCAGTGTGCTTAGGTCCTACAATGAGCAGTTCTTC
TRBJ2-3 NA NA TRBV9 CASSASPFTDTQYF TGTGCCAGCAGCGCTAGCCCTTTCACAGATACGCAGTATTTT
TRBJ2-1 many NA TRBV5-1 CASSLVDYEQFF TGCGCCAGCAGCTTGGTAGATTATGAGCAGTTCTTC
TRBJ2-3 NA TRBD2 TRBV20-1 CSASQLAGGTDTQYF TGCAGTGCTAGTCAACTAGCGGGAGGGACAGATACGCAGTATTTT
TRBJ2-3 NA NA TRBV28 CASSLSEGVNGGYF TGTGCCAGCAGTTTATCAGAAGGGGTTAACGGGGGCTATTTT
TRBJ1-5 many NA TRBV7-2 CASSSVDNLHQPQHF TGTGCCAGCAGCTCAGTGGACAATCTCCATCAGCCCCAGCATTTT
TRBJ2-2 NA TRBD2 TRBV11-2 CASSLVAGVNTGELFF TGTGCCAGCAGCTTAGTAGCGGGAGTGAACACCGGGGAGCTGTTTTTT
TRBJ2-5 many NA TRBV29-1 CSVDQETQYF TGCAGCGTTGACCAAGAGACCCAGTACTTC
TRBJ2-1 few NA TRBV3-1 CASSNRASSSSYNEQFF TGTGCCAGCAGCAACCGGGCTTCCTCGAGCTCCTACAATGAGCAGTTCTTC
TRBJ2-1 many NA TRBV9 CASSVAGRRSYNEQFF TGTGCCAGCAGCGTAGCGGGACGGCGCTCCTACAATGAGCAGTTCTTC
TRBJ1-5 many TRBD1 TRBV6-1 CASSWDRVSNQPQHF TGTGCCAGCAGTTGGGACAGGGTGAGCAATCAGCCCCAGCATTTT
TRBJ1-1 many NA TRBV2 CASGQFLDTEAFF TGTGCCAGCGGACAGTTCCTGGACACTGAAGCTTTCTTT
TRBJ2-1 NA NA TRBV20-1 CSAVTGAGSSYNEQFF TGCAGTGCTGTAACGGGCGCGGGAAGCTCCTACAATGAGCAGTTCTTC
TRBJ1-1 many NA TRBV18 CASSPPGLNTEAFF TGTGCCAGCTCACCTCCGGGGCTAAACACTGAAGCTTTCTTT
TRBJ1-5 many TRBD1 TRBV6-6 CASSLQPGQGAWSNQPQHF TGTGCCAGCAGTTTGCAACCGGGACAGGGGGCATGGAGCAATCAGCCCCAGCATTTT
TRBJ2-7 many TRBD2 TRBV6-5 CASSYSARLAHEQYF TGTGCCAGCAGTTACTCAGCCAGACTAGCCCACGAGCAGTACTTC
TRBJ2-2 few NA TRBV29-1 CSVDPRGVTGELFF TGCAGCGTGGACCCCAGGGGTGTCACCGGGGAGCTGTTTTTT
TRBJ1-2 many NA TRBV6-2/TRBV6-3 CASSLRSDGYTF TGTGCCAGCAGTCTACGGTCGGATGGCTACACCTTC
TRBJ1-1 many NA TRBV27 CASRTPGIGTEAFF TGTGCCAGCAGGACCCCCGGTATAGGCACTGAAGCTTTCTTT
TRBJ2-7 NA NA TRBV11-3 CASSLDDGRAFSYEQYF TGTGCCAGCAGCTTAGATGACGGCAGGGCCTTCTCCTACGAGCAGTACTTC
TRBJ2-2 many NA TRBV5-1 CASSLMGGTDTGELFF TGCGCCAGCAGCTTGATGGGCGGGACAGACACCGGGGAGCTGTTTTTT
TRBJ1-5 NA TRBD1 TRBV7-8 CASSYQGEGKQPQHF TGTGCCAGCAGCTATCAGGGGGAGGGGAAGCAGCCCCAGCATTTT
TRBJ2-1 NA TRBD2 TRBV7-9 CASSLNAGGMSEQFF TGTGCCAGCAGCTTAAACGCGGGAGGGATGAGTGAGCAGTTCTTC
TRBJ2-5 many NA TRBV20-1 CSARDQPQETQYF TGCAGTGCTAGAGATCAGCCACAAGAGACCCAGTACTTC
TRBJ1-2 few TRBD1 TRBV12-3/TRBV12-4 CASSFSTGGIYGYTF TGTGCCAGCAGTTTCTCGACAGGGGGCATCTATGGCTACACCTTC
TRBJ1-4 NA TRBD1 TRBV12-3/TRBV12-4 CASSTQGAGWKEKLFF TGTGCCAGCAGCACACAGGGGGCGGGCTGGAAGGAAAAACTGTTTTTT
TRBJ2-7 many NA TRBV4-2 CASSQRGVATHEQYF TGTGCCAGCAGCCAACGAGGGGTAGCGACACACGAGCAGTACTTC
TRBJ1-1 many TRBD1 TRBV5-1 CASSVDRGRAEAFF TGCGCCAGCAGCGTTGACAGGGGTCGGGCTGAAGCTTTCTTT
TRBJ2-3 many NA TRBV7-2 CASSMDQPDTQYF TGTGCCAGCAGCATGGACCAGCCAGATACGCAGTATTTT
TRBJ1-1 NA NA TRBV12-3/TRBV12-4 CASRLFRSEAFF TGTGCCAGCAGACTCTTCCGGTCTGAAGCTTTCTTT
TRBJ2-3 few NA TRBV29-1 CSVQVLESDTQYF TGCAGCGTTCAGGTTTTAGAATCAGATACGCAGTATTTT
TRBJ2-7 few NA TRBV6-2/TRBV6-3 CASSYLAGYEQYF TGTGCCAGCAGTTACCTTGCTGGTTACGAGCAGTACTTC
TRBJ2-7 few TRBD2 TRBV5-1 CASSAGVRYEQYF TGCGCCAGCAGCGCGGGAGTCCGCTACGAGCAGTACTTC
TRBJ2-3 NA NA TRBV11-2 CASSLNRAADTQYF TGTGCCAGCAGCTTGAACAGGGCGGCCGATACGCAGTATTTT
TRBJ1-6 many NA TRBV9 CASSVDGRLPF TGTGCCAGCAGCGTAGATGGCAGATTGCCCTTT
TRBJ1-1 few NA TRBV12-3/TRBV12-4 CASSFGQLNTEAFF TGTGCCAGCAGTTTCGGACAGTTGAACACTGAAGCTTTCTTT
TRBJ2-5 many NA TRBV11-2 CASSPDRGTQYF TGTGCCAGCAGCCCCGATCGAGGGACCCAGTACTTC
TRBJ2-3 many NA TRBV7-2 CASSLGSWSDTQYF TGTGCCAGCAGCTTAGGGTCGTGGTCAGATACGCAGTATTTT
TRBJ1-4 NA TRBD1 TRBV7-9 CASSQRTGKGEKLFF TGTGCCAGCAGCCAGCGGACAGGGAAGGGTGAAAAACTGTTTTTT